This T cell receptor (beta chain) was captured by sequencing in a study of T cells in Graves' hyperthyroidism and ophthalmopathy. TCR beta CDR3 regions were amplified from RNA transcripts. RT-PCR in the first round (using the HTBI primer set) targeted the TCR CDR3. Using its own MiXCR run on the multiplex PCR reads, TCRdb lists one record per CDR3 protein. The profile covers approximately 430,000 distinct CDR3 sequences, with around a sixth appearing a single time and roughly 13% taken by the ten largest. The CDR3 contains 18 residues. The V segment lost 6 bases and the J segment 6 bases; nucleotides outside the gene matches: 19. In germline, CDR1 is SNHLY, CDR2 FYNNEI. This clonotype was seen at least ten times.

The sequence derives from a woman younger than 30 with Graves' hyperthyroidism. The specimen was blood. The genes are TRBV2 and TRBJ2-3; 9 positions match TRBD1. Written as DNA, the CDR3 is TGTGCCAGCAGCGGGCGGGATCTACAGGGGGCTTTGGAGGATACGCAGTATTTT. Translated: CASSGRDLQGALEDTQYF. Together with reference TRBV2 and TRBJ2-3, the CDR3 gives the full variable domain: EPEVTQTPSHQVTQMGQEVILRCVPISNHLYFYWYRQILGQKVEFLVSFYNNEISEKSEIFDDQFSVERPDGSNFTLKIRSTKLEDSAMYFCASSGRDLQGALEDTQYFGPGTRLTVL.